The T cell receptor beta chain described here comes from a study of T-cell memory formation after mild COVID-19. Notes on the study in general: Memory from before infection featured some responding clones, which suggests cross-reactive memory joined. CD4+ contracting clones were found mainly in CM and EM, and CD8+ ones in EMRA. A balance of CD4 and CD8 characterized clones contracting day 15 to 85, whereas later expanders leaned CD4+.

TCR alpha and TCR beta cDNA libraries with sample barcodes and UMIs came from 5'RACE using constant-segment primers. TCRdb called the 5' RACE reads again in MiXCR, with one record for every CDR3 protein. The sample has about 150,000 distinct CDR3 sequences; roughly 13% are singletons. V was trimmed by 2 bases and J by 7 bases, leaving 12 bases between them. Germline V CDR1 and CDR2: SEHNR, FQNEAQ (reference sequence). There are 15 residues in the CDR3. For this clonotype: The antigen remains unidentified.

Specimen: PBMCs or a T cell subset sorted from them (not recorded which). The TCR sequence derives from a man aged 18-30 years who had mild COVID-19 (a few samples of this study predate the infection). Cell type and time point are not known. The gene calls are TRBV7-9 and TRBJ1-6, with TRBD1 as a possible D gene (6 bases). DNA of the CDR3: TGTGCCAGCAGCTTACCGAGCAGGGGCAATTCACCCCTCCACTTT. Translated, it gives CASSLPSRGNSPLHF.